Each of the 22 T cell receptor beta chains below was sequenced from the same sample in a study of T-cell memory formation after mild COVID-19. TCRdb reprocessed the 5' RACE reads with MiXCR, giving one entry per CDR3 protein. This table holds about 360,000 distinct CDR3 sequences, 10% to 15% found once. The source material was PBMCs or a T cell subset sorted from them (not recorded which). All receptors come from a man aged 18 to 29 who had mild COVID-19 (a few samples of this study predate the infection). Cell type and time point are not known.

The gene calls are TRBV7-7 and TRBJ2-1, with 10 bases fitting TRBD2. This CDR3 region has 16 residues. The ends lost 5 bases at V and 7 bases at J; junction bases unmatched: 11. The germline V gene has CDR1 SSHAT and CDR2 FNYEAQ (reference sequence). CDR3 in amino acids: CASSPSRSGGANEQFF. CDR3 in DNA: TGTGCCAGCAGCCCGTCCCGGAGCGGGGGGGCTAATGAGCAGTTCTTC.

The J gene is TRBJ1-6, the V gene TRBV12-3 or TRBV12-4; a possible D gene is TRBD1 (6 bases). The CDR3 sequence is 15 residues long. Deletions cut 6 bases from V and 4 bases from J, with 13 bases between. The CDR3 loop reads CASSQWGRYNSPLHF. The CDR3 DNA sequence: TGTGCCAGCAGCCAGTGGGGGCGGTATAATTCACCCCTCCACTTT.

In this sample, this clonotype turned up many times. This chain connects TRBV10-2 to TRBJ2-7; the D call may be TRBD1 or TRBD2 (5 bases each). There are 15 residues in the CDR3. CDR1 is WSHSY, CDR2 SAAADI, per germline. V dropped 6 bases and J dropped 6 bases, with 21 bases sitting between them. The CDR3 DNA is TGCGCCAGCAGCCACGGGACCTCCCGGGTCGCCGAGCAGTACGTC. Translating gives CASSHGTSRVAEQYV.

This clonotype was seen repeatedly, ten times or more. J is TRBJ2-1 and V is TRBV7-9; D is uncertain. CDR3 length: 13 residues. V was clipped by 6 bases and J by 7 bases, with 13 bases between them. The germline CDR1 and CDR2 sequences are SEHNR and FQNEAQ (reference sequence). Written as DNA, the CDR3 is TGTGCCAGCAGACCGACCGGTTCAAATGAGCAGTTCTTC. Translation gives CASRPTGSNEQFF.

The chain is built from TRBV5-6 and TRBJ2-7; D call uncertain. V dropped 0 bases and J dropped 3 bases, with 7 bases sitting between them. The CDR3 consists of 13 residues. Germline V gives CDR1 SGHDT, CDR2 YYEEEE. The CDR3 sequence: CASSLGVSYEQYV. The CDR3 region has the DNA TGTGCCAGCAGCTTGGGAGTCAGCTACGAGCAGTACGTC.

This clonotype has only a few counts. The genes are TRBV7-2 and TRBJ2-5; D is perhaps TRBD1 or TRBD2 (5 bases each). CDR1 and CDR2 (germline): SGHTA, FQGNSA. The CDR3 is 14 residues long. V gave up 4 bases and J gave up 0 bases, with 9 bases separating them. In DNA, the CDR3 is TGTGCCAGCAGCTGGGGACGGCACCAAGAGACCCAGTACTTC. This codes for CASSWGRHQETQYF.

This clonotype was observed a few times. The genes are TRBV5-1 and TRBJ2-2; no definite D call. The CDR3 has 16 residues. Germline loops: CDR1 SGHRS, CDR2 YFSETQ. V dropped 0 bases and J dropped 4 bases, with 13 bases sitting between them. As DNA, the CDR3 is TGCGCCAGCAGCTTGGTGCTCCCCGGTGGCACCGGGGAGCTGTTTTTT. It is translated as CASSLVLPGGTGELFF.

This clonotype was counted at least ten times. V and J are TRBV7-2 and TRBJ2-7, with TRBD2 matching over 7 bases. Trimming removed 3 bases from V and 4 bases from J; junction bases left unmatched: 6. The germline gives CDR1 SGHTA, CDR2 FQGNSA. There are 14 residues in the CDR3. The CDR3 nucleotides read TGTGCCAGCAGCTTCGGACTAGTGGGATACGAGCAGTACGTC. The encoded protein is CASSFGLVGYEQYV.

The chain recombines TRBV4-2 with TRBJ2-1; D uncertain. Germline CDR1 and CDR2: LGHNA and YNFKEQ. Trimming took off 0 bases at V and 4 bases at J, with 7 bases between the two ends. This CDR3 contains 14 residues. CDR3 region: CASSQETGYNEQFF. The CDR3, as DNA: TGTGCCAGCAGCCAAGAGACTGGGTACAATGAGCAGTTCTTC.

The V and J genes are TRBV7-9 and TRBJ1-6; TRBD1 might be the D (5 bases). Germline lookup yields CDR1 SEHNR and CDR2 FQNEAQ (reference sequence). V was shortened by 5 bases and J by 9 bases, with 14 bases between the two germline ends. This CDR3 is 14 amino acids long. The CDR3 spells CASSPGTSGSPLHF. The CDR3 coding sequence is TGTGCCAGCAGCCCCGGGACGAGCGGTTCACCCCTCCACTTT.

The genes are TRBV7-6 and TRBJ1-2; 7 bases fit TRBD1. V was clipped by 2 bases and J by 1 base; unmatched bases: 7. CDR1 is SGHVS, CDR2 FNYEAQ, per germline. The CDR3 is 16 amino acids. The CDR3 protein is CASSLQGGTYNYGYTF. CDR3 sequence (DNA): TGTGCCAGCAGCTTACAAGGGGGCACCTATAACTATGGCTACACCTTC. Complete variable domain (other parts from reference TRBV7-6 and TRBJ1-2): GAGVSQSPRYKVTKRGQDVALRCDPISGHVSLYWYRQALGQGPEFLTYFNYEAQQDKSGLPNDRFSAERPEGSISTLTIQRTEQRDSAMYRCASSLQGGTYNYGYTFGSGTRLTVV.

This clonotype was found a few times. The chain uses TRBV20-1 and TRBJ1-1; possibly TRBD1 for D (5 bases). V was cut by 3 bases and J by 5 bases, with 16 bases left in between. Germline-derived CDR1 and CDR2 are DFQATT and SNEGSKA (reference sequence). The length of the CDR3 is 14 residues. The CDR3 region is CSASDPGGGTEAFF. The CDR3 DNA reads as TGCAGTGCTAGCGACCCCGGGGGAGGGACTGAAGCTTTCTTT.

This clonotype was counted a few times. This chain uses TRBV10-3 with TRBJ2-3; D remains ambiguous. CDR3 length: 16 residues. V was trimmed by 0 bases and J by 2 bases, leaving 12 bases between them. Germline V gives CDR1 ENHRY, CDR2 SYGVKD. CDR3: CAISESKSSITDTQYF. Written as DNA, the CDR3 is TGTGCCATCAGTGAGTCGAAGTCCTCGATCACAGATACGCAGTATTTT.

V is TRBV12-3 or TRBV12-4 and J is TRBJ1-4, with unresolved D. This CDR3 spans 11 amino acids. Trimming pared 7 bases from V and 10 bases from J, leaving 10 bases between. The chain's CDR3 is CASTPGGKLFF. CDR3 in DNA: TGTGCCAGCACCCCAGGAGGAAAACTGTTTTTT.

The rearrangement uses TRBV6-2 or TRBV6-3 and TRBJ1-3, with D possibly matching TRBD1 (6 bases). The germline V and J ends were trimmed by 0 bases and 2 bases, with 14 bases remaining between them. The CDR3 length is 17 residues. Germline loops: CDR1 MNHEY, CDR2 SVGEGT. In nucleotides, the CDR3 is TGTGCCAGCAGTTACTCGGGATGGACAGTAGCTGGAAACACCATATATTTT. Encoded protein: CASSYSGWTVAGNTIYF.

This clonotype was recorded at least ten times. The rearrangement joins TRBV5-1 to TRBJ2-1; 8 bases align to TRBD1. The trim removed 4 bases at V and 3 bases at J, leaving 3 bases unmatched. There are 14 residues in the CDR3. Germline values: CDR1 SGHRS, CDR2 YFSETQ. DNA for the CDR3: TGCGCCAGCAGCCCTGGACAGGGCTACAATGAGCAGTTCTTC. Its translation is CASSPGQGYNEQFF. Full variable domain (missing parts from reference TRBV5-1 and TRBJ2-1): KAGVTQTPRYLIKTRGQQVTLSCSPISGHRSVSWYQQTPGQGLQFLFEYFSETQRNKGNFPGRFSGRQFSNSRSEMNVSTLELGDSALYLCASSPGQGYNEQFFGPGTRLTVL.

A word on this clonotype: A read error may be the cause here, since a much bigger clone is one base away. V usage is TRBV7-9 and J usage is TRBJ2-3, with D hard to call. Per the germline V gene, CDR1 is SEHNR and CDR2 is FQNEAQ (reference sequence). The V gene lost 5 bases and the J gene lost 6 bases, with 12 bases spanning the gap. The CDR3 extends over 13 amino acids. Written as DNA, the CDR3 is TGTGCCAGCAGCCCTGAATGTCCCGATACGCAGTATTTT. This codes for CASSPECPDTQYF. Complete variable domain (other parts from reference TRBV7-9 and TRBJ2-3): DTGVSQNPRHKITKRGQNVTFRCDPISEHNRLYWYRQTLGQGPEFLTYFQNEAQLEKSRLLSDRFSAERPKGSFSTLEIQRTEQGDSAMYLCASSPECPDTQYFGPGTRLTVL.

This clonotype was observed many times. This rearrangement joins TRBV12-3 or TRBV12-4 to TRBJ2-3; TRBD2 agrees at 8 bases. After removal of 5 bases from V and 4 bases from J, the junction contained 5 bases not matched to a gene. The CDR3 totals 14 residues. In nucleotides, the CDR3 is TGTGCCAGCAGTCCGGGAGGGAGCGCAGATACGCAGTATTTT. It specifies CASSPGGSADTQYF.

A few counts support this clonotype. The CDR3 protein is CASSKVGTYTADTQYF. CDR3 DNA sequence: TGTGCCAGCAGCAAAGTCGGGACCTATACTGCAGATACGCAGTATTTT. The J gene is TRBJ2-3, the V gene TRBV21-1; the listed D gene, TRBD1, was not tested against the DNA. TRBV21-1 is reported as a pseudogene. The CDR3 is made up of 16 amino acids.

This clonotype turned up a few times. The chain has TRBV18 and TRBJ1-4; D might be TRBD1 (5 bases). The V gene lost 2 bases and the J gene lost 8 bases, with 9 bases spanning the gap. CDR3 size: 13 residues. Germline CDR1 reads KGHSH; CDR2 reads LQKENI. In DNA, the CDR3 is TGTGCCAGCTCACCATCGCGGGGGGAAAAACTGTTTTTT. Its protein product is CASSPSRGEKLFF.

This chain joins TRBV11-3 and TRBJ2-3, with D perhaps given as TRBD1 or TRBD2 (5 bases each). Trimming removed 1 base from V and 4 bases from J, with 12 bases in between. The CDR3 is 15 residues long. Germline V lookup: CDR1 SGHNT, CDR2 YENEEA. The CDR3 region is CASSLGGVVADTQYF. As DNA, the CDR3 is TGTGCCAGCAGCTTAGGAGGGGTAGTAGCAGATACGCAGTATTTT.

This chain links TRBV29-1 with TRBJ2-2, with 7 positions matching TRBD1. The V gene's germline CDR1 is SQVTM and CDR2 ANQGSEA. The CDR3 sequence is 16 residues long. The V and J ends lost 7 bases and 5 bases, in that order; junction bases with no gene match: 16. CDR3 coding DNA: TGCAGCGCCGAAGGGTCCAGGGGGATCAAGACCGGGGAGCTGTTTTTT. It specifies CSAEGSRGIKTGELFF.